The clone carrying this T cell receptor beta chain showed up many times. Its antigen is still unknown. V lost 6 bases, J lost 1 base, and 16 bases lay in between. The CDR3 totals 15 residues. CDR1 is MGHRA and CDR2 is YSYEKL in the germline V gene. The data belong to a study of T-cell memory formation after mild COVID-19. Study observations and caveats: CM and EM subsets held most contracting CD4+ clones; EMRA held CD8+ ones. While clones contracting from day 15 to 85 were balanced between CD4 and CD8, later expanders leaned CD4+.

Barcoded TCR alpha and TCR beta cDNA libraries with UMIs came from 5'RACE using constant-segment primers. Each CDR3 protein gets one entry after TCRdb re-called the 5' RACE reads with MiXCR. Among 110,000 or so distinct CDR3 sequences listed, 22% were seen once. The chain has TRBV4-1 and TRBJ2-7, with a possible D match to TRBD1 (6 bases). Sequenced sample: PBMCs or a T cell subset sorted from them (not recorded which). This TCR was recovered from a man aged 18 to 29 who had mild COVID-19 (a few samples of this study predate the infection). Cell type and time point are not known. The CDR3 is CASSQQGTSSYEQYF. CDR3 DNA sequence: TGCGCCAGCAGTCAACAGGGCACGTCTTCCTACGAGCAGTACTTC.